Listed here are 26 T cell receptor beta chains from one sample, sequenced in a study of cytomegalovirus exposure and HLA in healthy donors. TCRdb's table, derived via immunoSEQ multiplex PCR, lists solely in-frame clones and lacks some. In the table there are roughly 150,000 clones, approximately 93% of which are singletons. Sequencing was done on a sample of PBMCs. The receptors come from a man aged 18 to 35 in good health and CMV-seronegative.

The sample holds a few counts of this clone. The CDR3 loop reads CASSLAGTDSGNTIYF. In DNA, the CDR3 is TGCGCCAGCAGCTTGGCGGGGACAGACTCTGGAAACACCATATATTTT. The chain recombines TRBV5-1 with TRBJ1-3; 7 bases align to TRBD1. The CDR3 has 16 residues. Trimming cost V 0 bases and J 0 bases; bases outside gene matches: 3. Germline lookup yields CDR1 SGHRS and CDR2 YFSETQ.

The rearrangement links TRBV5-1 to TRBJ2-1, with TRBD2 as a possible D gene (6 bases). Trimming shortened V by 4 bases and J by 3 bases, and 20 bases separated the two germline ends. In germline, CDR1 is SGHRS, CDR2 YFSETQ. The CDR3 extends over 17 amino acids. Here the CDR3 DNA reads TGCGCCAGCAGCCTGGGACTGAGACTAGTAGGCTACAATGAGCAGTTCTTC. This codes for CASSLGLRLVGYNEQFF.

This rearrangement joins TRBV13 to TRBJ1-6; D gene ambiguous. The CDR3 is 15 amino acids. Germline CDR1 PRHDT, CDR2 FYEKMQ (reference sequence). Trimming cost V 2 bases and J 9 bases, with 14 bases left between them. The CDR3 bases are TGTGCCAGCAGCTTAAAGGGAATAAGCGGTTCACCCCTCCACTTT. Its protein product is CASSLKGISGSPLHF. The whole variable domain, remainder taken from reference TRBV13 and TRBJ1-6, is AAGVIQSPRHLIKEKRETATLKCYPIPRHDTVYWYQQGPGQDPQFLISFYEKMQSDKGSIPDRFSAQQFSDYHSELNMSSLELGDSALYFCASSLKGISGSPLHFGNGTRLTVT.

This clone was detected a few times. The genes are TRBV6-4 and TRBJ2-1; maybe TRBD2 (5 bases). With 0 bases removed from V and 6 bases from J, the gap between germline ends came to 12 bases. This CDR3 has 15 amino acids. From germline, CDR1 is MRHNA and CDR2 SNTAGT. This CDR3 is CASSDSASPSNEQFF. The CDR3, as DNA: TGTGCCAGCAGTGACTCGGCTAGCCCCTCCAATGAGCAGTTCTTC.

This chain uses TRBV2 with TRBJ2-2, with 9 positions matching TRBD1. The CDR3 is made up of 17 amino acids. The V and J ends lost 7 bases and 3 bases, in that order; junction bases with no gene match: 12. Germline values: CDR1 SNHLY, CDR2 FYNNEI. The CDR3 loop reads CASTLEIDRGYTGELFF. DNA of the CDR3: TGTGCCAGCACCCTCGAGATAGACAGGGGGTACACCGGGGAGCTGTTTTTT.

This chain links TRBV15 with TRBJ2-1; D is uncertain. V shed 0 bases and J shed 4 bases, with 10 bases lying between them. In germline, CDR1 is LNHNV, CDR2 YYDKDF (reference sequence). This CDR3 is 15 amino acids long. CDR3 loop: CATSRDPRVYNEQFF. The CDR3 DNA is TGTGCCACCAGCAGAGATCCGCGTGTATACAATGAGCAGTTCTTC.

In this sample, this clone turned up once. The J gene is TRBJ1-5, the V gene TRBV19, with 11 bases that match TRBD1. Trimming cost V 7 bases and J 9 bases; bases outside gene matches: 14. This CDR3 is 16 amino acids long. CDR1 is LNHDA, CDR2 SQIVND, per germline (reference sequence). CDR3 nucleotide sequence: TGTGCCAGTAAAGCTGGGACAGGGGGGCTGAGTGGGCCCCAGCATTTT. Amino acid sequence: CASKAGTGGLSGPQHF.

A remark on this clone: At the DNA level, this CDR3 is encoded by other sequences in the same sample as well. V gene TRBV27 combines with J gene TRBJ1-2; perhaps TRBD1 as D (5 bases). Germline CDR1 is MNHEY and CDR2 is SMNVEV (reference sequence). The V and J ends lost 5 bases and 4 bases respectively, with 17 bases between them. The CDR3 runs 15 residues. In DNA form, the CDR3 reads TGTGCCAGCAGTCGCCAGGGAGGTGGTAGCTATGGCTACACCTTC. This encodes CASSRQGGGSYGYTF.

Concerning this clone itself: Sequence at one end of the junction differs from germline and may be a read error. The V call is TRBV12-5, the J call TRBJ2-3; D remains unclear. The CDR3 consists of 12 residues. CDR1 LGHNT and CDR2 FRNRAP come from the germline V gene. CDR3 in DNA: TGTGCTAGCGGTTTCCTAGTAGATACGCAGTATTTT. Protein sequence: CASGFLVDTQYF. The variable domain in full, with the rest retrieved from reference TRBV12-5 and TRBJ2-3, is DARVTQTPRHKVTEMGQEVTMRCQPILGHNTVFWYRQTMMQGLELLAYFRNRAPLDDSGMPKDRFSAEMPDATLATLKIQPSEPRDSAVYFCASGFLVDTQYFGPGTRLTVL.

CDR3 nucleotides: TGTGCCAGCAGCTTGGTGAGGGCAGGGGGAAATGGCTACACCTTC. Its protein is CASSLVRAGGNGYTF. V is TRBV5-6 and J is TRBJ1-2, with 7 nucleotides matching TRBD1. CDR1 and CDR2 from the germline V gene are SGHDT and YYEEEE. CDR3 length: 15 amino acids. V shed 0 bases, J shed 6 bases, and the junction held 8 bases outside the gene matches.

The chain is built from TRBV10-3 and TRBJ1-2, with 7 positions matching TRBD1. V lost 4 bases, J lost 4 bases, and 12 bases stayed unmatched. CDR1 is ENHRY and CDR2 is SYGVKD in the germline V gene. This CDR3 is built from 16 residues. CDR3 region: CAISGRQGSVPYGYTF. CDR3 sequence (DNA): TGTGCCATCAGTGGAAGACAGGGCTCGGTGCCCTATGGCTACACCTTC.

The CDR3 sequence is CSVERLAAYNEQFF. The CDR3 region has the DNA TGCAGCGTTGAGAGACTAGCGGCCTACAATGAGCAGTTCTTC. This chain uses TRBV29-1 with TRBJ2-1; the match to TRBD2 covers 9 bases. V shed 3 bases, J shed 2 bases, and the junction held 2 bases outside the gene matches. This CDR3 has 14 amino acids. In germline, CDR1 is SQVTM, CDR2 ANQGSEA.

This clone has just one count. The chain joins TRBV19 to TRBJ2-5; D perhaps matches TRBD1 (7 bases). V lost 7 bases to trimming and J lost 4 bases, with 13 bases between them. This CDR3 has 13 amino acids. CDR1 is LNHDA, CDR2 SQIVND, per germline (reference sequence). CDR3 sequence (DNA): TGTGCCAGTAACTACAGGGGAGGAGAGACCCAGTACTTC. Encoded protein: CASNYRGGETQYF.

The CDR3 region has the DNA TGTGCCAGCAGCCCTGCAGGACTGTACTCAGAGCAGTACGTC. Translated: CASSPAGLYSEQYV. The genes are TRBV14 and TRBJ2-7; D perhaps matches TRBD2 (5 bases). The CDR3 is made up of 14 amino acids. From germline, CDR1 is SGHDN and CDR2 FVKESK. The V and J ends lost 4 bases and 7 bases respectively, with 17 bases between them.

The chain is built from TRBV28 and TRBJ2-5; D not resolved. This CDR3 is built from 12 residues. Germline lookup yields CDR1 MDHEN and CDR2 SYDVKM. The V gene lost 1 base and the J gene lost 5 bases, with 5 bases spanning the gap. In nucleotides, the CDR3 is TGTGCCAGCAGTTTATTTTCGGAGACCCAGTACTTC. Translated, it gives CASSLFSETQYF.

This rearrangement joins TRBV18 to TRBJ1-1, with TRBD1 matching over 11 bases. CDR1 and CDR2 from the germline V gene are KGHSH and LQKENI. This CDR3 contains 15 residues. Trimming removed 4 bases from V and 6 bases from J; junction bases left unmatched: 7. The CDR3 spells CASSLNGQGAAEAFF. CDR3 DNA: TGTGCCAGCTCACTAAACGGACAGGGGGCGGCTGAAGCTTTCTTT.

The J gene is TRBJ2-1, the V gene TRBV7-8, with 10 bases identical to TRBD2. Trimming removed 5 bases from V and 10 bases from J; junction bases left unmatched: 17. The CDR3 sequence is 17 residues long. The germline gives CDR1 SGHVS, CDR2 FQNEAQ. The CDR3 here is CASSPPWVAGGPREQFF. The CDR3 DNA reads TGTGCCAGCAGCCCCCCTTGGGTAGCGGGAGGACCCCGGGAGCAGTTCTTC.

The table lists this clone with a count of one. The chain links TRBV2 to TRBJ2-5; D is possibly TRBD1 (5 bases). This CDR3 is built from 12 residues. V gave up 8 bases and J gave up 0 bases, with 7 bases separating them. Germline V lookup: CDR1 SNHLY, CDR2 FYNNEI. This chain's CDR3 is CASGAYQETQYF. The CDR3 DNA reads as TGTGCCAGCGGGGCGTACCAAGAGACCCAGTACTTC.

The V gene is TRBV27, the J gene TRBJ1-2; TRBD1 matches at 7 bases. Germline assignment: CDR1 MNHEY and CDR2 SMNVEV (reference sequence). The CDR3 contains 12 residues. The junction had 4 bases not matched to a gene; V was cut back by 6 bases and J by 6 bases. This CDR3 is CASSRGTDGYTF. CDR3 coding DNA: TGTGCCAGCAGCCGAGGGACAGATGGCTACACCTTC.

The chain's CDR3 is CASSEEVVIVDIQYF. CDR3 sequence (DNA): TGTGCCAGTAGTGAGGAGGTCGTTATCGTGGACATTCAGTACTTC. V is TRBV19 and J is TRBJ2-4; a weak D match, TRBD2 (5 bases). The CDR3 length is 15 residues. CDR1 is LNHDA, CDR2 SQIVND, per germline (reference sequence). The V gene lost 5 bases and the J gene lost 8 bases, with 19 bases spanning the gap.

The sample holds one count of this clone. The rearrangement joins TRBV19 to TRBJ1-4; a possible D gene is TRBD1 (5 bases). From germline, CDR1 is LNHDA and CDR2 SQIVND (reference sequence). Between the trimmed V and J ends, which lost 1 base and 7 bases, there was a span of 10 bases. CDR3 size: 14 residues. This CDR3 is CASSIAGSSEKLFF. Written as DNA, the CDR3 is TGTGCCAGTAGTATAGCAGGGTCTAGTGAAAAACTGTTTTTT.

This clone appeared once. V gene TRBV5-4 combines with J gene TRBJ2-2, with 8 positions matching TRBD2. The CDR3 runs 15 residues. CDR1 SGHNT and CDR2 YYREEE come from the germline V gene (reference sequence). The V and J ends lost 3 bases and 5 bases, in that order; junction bases with no gene match: 6. CDR3 nucleotides: TGTGCCAGCAGCTCGGGGACTAGAAGTACCGGGGAGCTGTTTTTT. Translation gives CASSSGTRSTGELFF.

J is TRBJ1-1 and V is TRBV20-1; 7 bases map to TRBD1. The CDR3 runs to 11 residues. The ends lost 6 bases at V and 7 bases at J; junction bases unmatched: 5. Germline CDR1 and CDR2: DFQATT and SNEGSKA (reference sequence). The CDR3 here is CSAKNRGEAFF. The CDR3 nucleotides read TGCAGTGCAAAAAACAGGGGTGAAGCTTTCTTT.

The chain joins TRBV5-1 to TRBJ2-7; 9 bases line up with TRBD2. CDR1 and CDR2 from the germline V gene are SGHRS and YFSETQ. The CDR3 spans 15 residues. V trimming: 2 bases; J trimming: 2 bases; junction bases outside the gene matches: 5. The chain's CDR3 is CASSLGSGGTYEQYF. The CDR3 nucleotides read TGCGCCAGCAGCTTAGGTAGCGGGGGAACCTACGAGCAGTACTTC.

This clone was observed once. The chain has TRBV5-8 and TRBJ1-5, with a tentative D call TRBD1 (6 bases). The CDR3 is made up of 13 amino acids. The V end was cut by 7 bases, the J end by 6 bases, with 14 bases between. The V gene's germline CDR1 is SGHTS and CDR2 YDEGEE. The CDR3 loop is CASPVRGSQPQHF. The CDR3 coding sequence is TGTGCCAGCCCGGTAAGGGGGAGTCAGCCCCAGCATTTT.

V gene TRBV7-9 combines with J gene TRBJ2-7, with a possible D match to TRBD2 (5 bases). V was cut by 5 bases and J by 2 bases, with 10 bases left in between. The CDR3 length is 13 residues. Germline V gene sequence: CDR1 SEHNR, CDR2 FQNEAQ (reference sequence). CDR3 sequence (DNA): TGTGCCAGCAGCCGCGAGGGAACCTACGAGCAGTACGTC. Amino acids: CASSREGTYEQYV.